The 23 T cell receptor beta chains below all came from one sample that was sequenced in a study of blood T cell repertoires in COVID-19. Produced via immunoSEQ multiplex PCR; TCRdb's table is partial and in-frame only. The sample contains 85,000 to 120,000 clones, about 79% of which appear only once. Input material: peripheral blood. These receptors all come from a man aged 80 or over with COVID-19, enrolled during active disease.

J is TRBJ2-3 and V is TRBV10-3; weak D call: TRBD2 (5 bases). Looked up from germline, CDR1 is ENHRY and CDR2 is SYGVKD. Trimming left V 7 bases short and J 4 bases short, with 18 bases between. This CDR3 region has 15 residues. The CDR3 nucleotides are TGTGCCATCAACAACCGAGATACTAGTCCAGATACGCAGTATTTT. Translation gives CAINNRDTSPDTQYF.

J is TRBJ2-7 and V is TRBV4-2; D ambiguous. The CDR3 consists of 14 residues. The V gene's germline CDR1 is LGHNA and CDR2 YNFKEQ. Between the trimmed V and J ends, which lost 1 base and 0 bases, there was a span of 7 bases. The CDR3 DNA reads TGTGCCAGCAGCCAAGCAGATACCTCCTACGAGCAGTACTTC. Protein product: CASSQADTSYEQYF.

The DNA for the CDR3 is TGTGCCAGCAGCTTCGTCGGGGGAATGGGCTCCTACAATGAGCAGTTCTTC. It encodes CASSFVGGMGSYNEQFF. The V gene is TRBV11-2, the J gene TRBJ2-1; the D gene is possibly TRBD2 (6 bases). Trimming cost V 3 bases and J 0 bases, with 15 bases left between them. The CDR3 is made up of 17 amino acids. Germline loops: CDR1 SGHAT, CDR2 FQNNGV.

The CDR3 spells CASSPVGLYNEQFF. Here the CDR3 DNA reads TGTGCCAGCAGCCCAGTGGGACTCTACAATGAGCAGTTCTTC. The V gene is TRBV7-2, the J gene TRBJ2-1; maybe TRBD2 (6 bases). Trimming left V 5 bases short and J 3 bases short, with 11 bases between. The CDR3 extends over 14 amino acids. Germline V CDR1 and CDR2: SGHTA, FQGNSA.

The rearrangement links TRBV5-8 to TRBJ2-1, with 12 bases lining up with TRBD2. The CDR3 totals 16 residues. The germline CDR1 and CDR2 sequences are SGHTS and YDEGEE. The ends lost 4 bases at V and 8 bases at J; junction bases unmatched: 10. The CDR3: CASSVGLAGRQDEQFF. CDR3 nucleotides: TGTGCCAGCAGCGTGGGACTAGCGGGCCGACAAGATGAGCAGTTCTTC.

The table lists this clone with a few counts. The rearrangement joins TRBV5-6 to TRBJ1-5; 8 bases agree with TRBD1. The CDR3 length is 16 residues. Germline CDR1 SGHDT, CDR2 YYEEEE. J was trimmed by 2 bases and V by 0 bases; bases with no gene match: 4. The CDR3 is CASSLGAGGGNQPQHF. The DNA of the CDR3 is TGTGCCAGCAGCTTGGGGGCAGGGGGCGGCAATCAGCCCCAGCATTTT.

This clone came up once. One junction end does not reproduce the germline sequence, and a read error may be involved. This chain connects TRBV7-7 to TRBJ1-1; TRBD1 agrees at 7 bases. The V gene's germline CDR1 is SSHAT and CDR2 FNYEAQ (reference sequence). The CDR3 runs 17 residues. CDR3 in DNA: TGTGCTAGCAGCCCCCTAGGTGGGACAGCCATGAACACTGAAGCTTTCTTT. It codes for CASSPLGGTAMNTEAFF.

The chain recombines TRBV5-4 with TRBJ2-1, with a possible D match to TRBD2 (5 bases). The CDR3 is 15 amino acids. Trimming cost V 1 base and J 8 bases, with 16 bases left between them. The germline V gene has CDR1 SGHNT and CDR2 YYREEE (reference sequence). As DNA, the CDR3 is TGTGCCAGCAGCTTGCCGGGATCCCACGTTTATGAGCAGTTCTTC. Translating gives CASSLPGSHVYEQFF. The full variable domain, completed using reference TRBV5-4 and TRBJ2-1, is ETGVTQSPTHLIKTRGQQVTLRCSSQSGHNTVSWYQQALGQGPQFIFQYYREEENGRGNFPPRFSGLQFPNYSSELNVNALELDDSALYLCASSLPGSHVYEQFFGPGTRLTVL.

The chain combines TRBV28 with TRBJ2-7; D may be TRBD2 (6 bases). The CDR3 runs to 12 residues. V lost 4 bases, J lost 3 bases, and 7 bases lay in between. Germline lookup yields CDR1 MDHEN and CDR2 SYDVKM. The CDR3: CASSWGDYEQYF. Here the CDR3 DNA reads TGTGCCAGCAGTTGGGGGGACTACGAGCAGTACTTC.

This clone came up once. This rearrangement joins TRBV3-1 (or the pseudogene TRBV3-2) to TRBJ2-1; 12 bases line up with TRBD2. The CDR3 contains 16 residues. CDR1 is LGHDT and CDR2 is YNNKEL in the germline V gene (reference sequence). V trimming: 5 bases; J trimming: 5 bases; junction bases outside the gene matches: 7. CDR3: CASSSLGLAGNNEQFF. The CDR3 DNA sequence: TGTGCCAGCAGCTCTCTCGGACTAGCGGGGAACAATGAGCAGTTCTTC.

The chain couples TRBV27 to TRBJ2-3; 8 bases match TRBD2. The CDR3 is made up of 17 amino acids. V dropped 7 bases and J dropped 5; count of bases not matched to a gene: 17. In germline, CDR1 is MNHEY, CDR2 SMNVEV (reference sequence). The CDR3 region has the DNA TGTGCCAGCACCCCGTTTCCGGGAGGGGGGTTTGGAGATACGCAGTATTTT. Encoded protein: CASTPFPGGGFGDTQYF.

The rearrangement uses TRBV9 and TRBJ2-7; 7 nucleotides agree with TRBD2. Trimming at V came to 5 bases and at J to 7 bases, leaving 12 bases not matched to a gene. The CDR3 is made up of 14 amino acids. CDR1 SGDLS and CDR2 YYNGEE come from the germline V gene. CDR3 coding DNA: TGTGCCAGCAGTTTCACTAGCGACCCTGGGGAGCAGTACTTC. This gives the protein CASSFTSDPGEQYF.

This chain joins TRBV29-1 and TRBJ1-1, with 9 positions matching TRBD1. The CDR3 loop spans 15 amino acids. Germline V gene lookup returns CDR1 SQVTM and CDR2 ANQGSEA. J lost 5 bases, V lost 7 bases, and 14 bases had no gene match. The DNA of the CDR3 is TGCAGCGCAGCTTCGAGACAGGGGGGGAATACTGAAGCTTTCTTT. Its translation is CSAASRQGGNTEAFF. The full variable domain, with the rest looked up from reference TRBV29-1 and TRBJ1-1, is SAVISQKPSRDICQRGTSLTIQCQVDSQVTMMFWYRQQPGQSLTLIATANQGSEATYESGFVIDKFPISRPNLTFSTLTVSNMSPEDSSIYLCSAASRQGGNTEAFFGQGTRLTVV.

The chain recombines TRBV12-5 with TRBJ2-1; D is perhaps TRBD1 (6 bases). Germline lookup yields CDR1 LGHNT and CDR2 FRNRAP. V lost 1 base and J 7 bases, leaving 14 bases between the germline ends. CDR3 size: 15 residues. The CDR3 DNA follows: TGTGCTAGTGGTTTGGACCCTCGACAGGTGAATGAGCAGTTCTTC. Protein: CASGLDPRQVNEQFF.

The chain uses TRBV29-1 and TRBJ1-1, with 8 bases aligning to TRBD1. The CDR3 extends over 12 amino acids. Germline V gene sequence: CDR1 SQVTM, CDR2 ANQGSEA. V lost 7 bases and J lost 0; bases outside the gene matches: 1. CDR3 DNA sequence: TGCAGCGGGACAGGGATGAACACTGAAGCTTTCTTT. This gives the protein CSGTGMNTEAFF.

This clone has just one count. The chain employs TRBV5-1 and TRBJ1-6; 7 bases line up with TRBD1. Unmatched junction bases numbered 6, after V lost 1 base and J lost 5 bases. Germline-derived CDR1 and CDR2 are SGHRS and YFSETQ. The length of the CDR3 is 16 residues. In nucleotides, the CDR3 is TGCGCCAGCAGCTTGTCAGCGACAGGGAATAATTCACCCCTCCACTTT. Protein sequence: CASSLSATGNNSPLHF.

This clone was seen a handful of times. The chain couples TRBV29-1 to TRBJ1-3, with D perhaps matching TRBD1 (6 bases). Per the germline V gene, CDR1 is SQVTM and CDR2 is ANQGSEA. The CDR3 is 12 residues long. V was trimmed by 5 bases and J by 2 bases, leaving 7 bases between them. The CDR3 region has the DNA TGCAGCGTTCAGGGGACTGGAAACACCATATATTTT. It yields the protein CSVQGTGNTIYF.

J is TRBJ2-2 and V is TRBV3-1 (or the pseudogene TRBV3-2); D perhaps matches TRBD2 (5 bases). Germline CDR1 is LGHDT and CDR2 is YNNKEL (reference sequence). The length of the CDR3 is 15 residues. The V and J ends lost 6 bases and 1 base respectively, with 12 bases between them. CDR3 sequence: CASRITGENTGELFF. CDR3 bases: TGTGCCAGCAGGATCACCGGGGAGAACACCGGGGAGCTGTTTTTT.

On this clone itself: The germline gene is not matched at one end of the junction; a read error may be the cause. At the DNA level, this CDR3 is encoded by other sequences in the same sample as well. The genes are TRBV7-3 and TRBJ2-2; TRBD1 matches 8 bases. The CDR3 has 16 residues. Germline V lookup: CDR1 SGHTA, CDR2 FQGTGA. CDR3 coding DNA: TGCGCCAGCAGCCTCGGACAGGGCGGGATCACCGGGGAGCTGTTTTTT. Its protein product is CASSLGQGGITGELFF.

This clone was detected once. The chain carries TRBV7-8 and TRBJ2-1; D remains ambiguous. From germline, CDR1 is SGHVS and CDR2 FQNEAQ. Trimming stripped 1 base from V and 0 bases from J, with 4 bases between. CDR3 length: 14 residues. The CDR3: CASSLGNSYNEQFF. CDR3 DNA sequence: TGTGCCAGCAGCTTAGGTAACTCCTACAATGAGCAGTTCTTC.

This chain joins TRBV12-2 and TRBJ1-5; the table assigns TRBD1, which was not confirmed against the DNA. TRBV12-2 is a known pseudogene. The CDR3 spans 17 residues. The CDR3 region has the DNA TGTGCAAGTCGCTTAGCACGGTACAGGGGGCTAGGGCAGCCCCAGCATTTT. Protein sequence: CASRLARYRGLGQPQHF.

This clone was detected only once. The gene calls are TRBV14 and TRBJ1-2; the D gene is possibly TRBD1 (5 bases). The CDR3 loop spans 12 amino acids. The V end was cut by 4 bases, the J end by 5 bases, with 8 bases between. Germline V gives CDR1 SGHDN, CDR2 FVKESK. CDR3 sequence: CASSPGTYGYTF. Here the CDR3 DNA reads TGTGCCAGCAGCCCGGGGACTTATGGCTACACCTTC.

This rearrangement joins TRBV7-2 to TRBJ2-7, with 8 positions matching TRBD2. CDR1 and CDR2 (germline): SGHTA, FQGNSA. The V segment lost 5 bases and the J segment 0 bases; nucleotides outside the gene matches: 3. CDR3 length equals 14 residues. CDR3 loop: CASSPSGYSYEQYF. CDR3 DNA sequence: TGTGCCAGCAGCCCTAGCGGGTACTCCTACGAGCAGTACTTC.